The present entry profiles one T cell receptor beta chain with its context. The data were taken from a study of blood T cell repertoires in COVID-19. Looking at the study overall: The United States, Italy and Spain supplied acute and convalescent COVID-19 samples.

V was pared by 1 base and J by 6 bases, with 12 bases between. This CDR3 region has 14 residues. Germline assignment: CDR1 SGHTA and CDR2 FQGNSA. In the original workflow: Amplification of reference gene primers provided the estimated nucleated cell counts. TCRdb's table, derived via immunoSEQ multiplex PCR, lists solely in-frame clones and lacks some. From that table come the V and J calls and clone size; the DNA was used to work out D and trimming. This table has approximately 350,000 clones, over 80% appearing once. Sequencing used peripheral blood. The clonotype comes from a woman aged 50 to 60 with COVID-19, enrolled during active disease. This chain joins TRBV7-2 and TRBJ2-5; weak D call: TRBD1 (6 bases). The CDR3 nucleotides read TGTGCCAGCAGCTTAGTTGGGGGCATGCAGACCCAGTACTTC. This codes for CASSLVGGMQTQYF.